One and the same sample provided the 27 T cell receptor beta chains below, sequenced in a study of CD8+ T cells in alopecia areata. As the sequencing template, cDNA was produced by extracting RNA and reverse transcribing it. Clones were sequenced by immunoSEQ multiplex PCR, and TCRdb holds only the in-frame ones, with some missing. The sample contains about 150,000 clones, roughly 44% of which appear only once. Material for sequencing was CD4+ T cells sorted from blood. The receptor set was obtained from a human donor with alopecia areata.

V usage is TRBV20-1 and J usage is TRBJ2-1; 8 bases map to TRBD2. V trimming: 6 bases; J trimming: 10 bases; junction bases outside the gene matches: 5. This CDR3 spans 11 amino acids. CDR1 and CDR2 from the germline V gene are DFQATT and SNEGSKA (reference sequence). The CDR3 DNA is TGCAGTGCGTGGAGACTAGCGGAGCAGTTCTTC. It is translated as CSAWRLAEQFF.

This sequence joins TRBV5-6 and TRBJ2-7; the match to TRBD2 covers 10 bases. The CDR3 consists of 15 residues. Trimming removed 2 bases from V and 8 bases from J; junction bases left unmatched: 10. Per germline, CDR1 SGHDT and CDR2 YYEEEE. CDR3 region: CASSFPTSGTRQQYF. The CDR3 coding sequence is TGTGCCAGCAGCTTTCCCACTAGCGGGACCCGCCAGCAGTACTTC.

This chain connects TRBV30 to TRBJ1-5; no clear D gene. The CDR3 length is 14 residues. The V end was cut by 5 bases, the J end by 4 bases, with 15 bases between. Looked up from germline, CDR1 is GTSNPN and CDR2 is SVGIG (reference sequence). The CDR3 DNA sequence: TGTGCCTGGGGTATACGGCGGCAAAATCAGCCCCAGCATTTT. Translation: CAWGIRRQNQPQHF.

The chain is built from TRBV28 and TRBJ2-5; no clear D gene. The CDR3 has 13 residues. Trimming pared 6 bases from V and 4 bases from J, leaving 12 bases between. Per the germline V gene, CDR1 is MDHEN and CDR2 is SYDVKM. CDR3 residues: CASRPGPPETQYF. Here the CDR3 DNA reads TGTGCCAGCAGACCAGGACCGCCAGAGACCCAGTACTTC.

This clone was observed a few times. The V and J genes are TRBV7-3 and TRBJ2-5; D gene ambiguous. The germline gives CDR1 SGHTA, CDR2 FQGTGA. The CDR3 runs 13 residues. Trimming stripped 0 bases from V and 3 bases from J, with 5 bases between. In DNA form, the CDR3 reads TGTGCCAGCAGCTTAACTCGGGAAGAGACCCAGTACTTC. Translating it yields CASSLTREETQYF.

The chain recombines TRBV29-1 with TRBJ1-5; no definite D call. Germline assignment: CDR1 SQVTM and CDR2 ANQGSEA. The CDR3 consists of 13 residues. Trimming removed 4 bases from V and 5 bases from J, with 12 bases in between. The CDR3 is CSVVEAGHQPQHF. In DNA form, the CDR3 reads TGCAGCGTTGTCGAGGCAGGCCATCAGCCCCAGCATTTT.

This clone was picked up a small number of times. The V call is TRBV29-1, the J call TRBJ1-2; 8 bases are a match to TRBD1. The junction had 6 bases not matched to a gene; V was cut back by 6 bases and J by 6 bases. The CDR3 contains 12 residues. Germline CDR1 reads SQVTM; CDR2 reads ANQGSEA. The CDR3: CSVTGATDGYTF. CDR3 coding DNA: TGCAGCGTGACAGGGGCTACTGATGGCTACACCTTC.

The chain is built from TRBV29-1 and TRBJ2-1, with D unresolved. Looked up from germline, CDR1 is SQVTM and CDR2 is ANQGSEA. V shed 0 bases and J shed 6 bases, with 9 bases lying between them. The CDR3 runs to 13 residues. CDR3 nucleotides: TGCAGCGTTGAAGAATACCCCGGCAATGAGCAGTTCTTC. This encodes CSVEEYPGNEQFF.

CDR3 coding DNA: TGTGCCAGCAGTTACAGGGACCGGAGGATGCTAGAGACCCAGTACTTC. Protein sequence: CASSYRDRRMLETQYF. The chain is built from TRBV6-5 and TRBJ2-5; possibly TRBD1 or TRBD2 for D (5 bases each). In germline, CDR1 is MNHEY, CDR2 SVGAGI. The CDR3 length is 16 residues. V was shortened by 2 bases and J by 4 bases, with 17 bases between the two germline ends.

The chain employs TRBV28 and TRBJ2-4, with TRBD1 matching 11 bases. CDR3 length: 15 amino acids. With 7 bases clipped from V and 7 bases from J, the junction kept 9 bases outside the gene matches. Germline CDR1 and CDR2: MDHEN and SYDVKM. The CDR3 reads CASTPWRDRGNIQYF. The CDR3 DNA sequence: TGTGCCAGCACCCCATGGCGGGACAGGGGGAACATTCAGTACTTC.

This chain links TRBV27 with TRBJ2-5; D may be TRBD1 or TRBD2 (5 bases each). This CDR3 has 15 amino acids. Between the trimmed V and J ends, which lost 5 bases and 7 bases, there was a span of 20 bases. Per the germline V gene, CDR1 is MNHEY and CDR2 is SMNVEV (reference sequence). Here the CDR3 reads CASSAMTRHGGTQYF. The DNA for the CDR3 is TGTGCCAGCAGTGCTATGACTCGCCATGGGGGGACCCAGTACTTC.

The chain employs TRBV5-1 and TRBJ2-1; D not certain. V lost 7 bases to trimming and J lost 5 bases, with 7 bases between them. CDR3 length: 11 residues. Germline lookup yields CDR1 SGHRS and CDR2 YFSETQ. The CDR3 loop is CASAVDNEQFF. The CDR3 DNA reads TGCGCCAGCGCGGTCGACAATGAGCAGTTCTTC.

The J gene is TRBJ2-1, the V gene TRBV7-9; D perhaps matches TRBD2 (6 bases). CDR1 and CDR2 from the germline V gene are SEHNR and FQNEAQ (reference sequence). This CDR3 has 15 residues. Trimming took off 7 bases at V and 5 bases at J, with 18 bases between the two ends. The CDR3 sequence: CASTHWGRQDNEQFF. In nucleotides, the CDR3 is TGTGCCAGCACCCATTGGGGGAGGCAGGACAATGAGCAGTTCTTC.

A note on this clone: The same CDR3 also results from other DNA sequences found in this sample. The CDR3 DNA sequence: TGCAGCTTCCGTTGGTCCTACAATGAGCAGTTCTTC. This codes for CSFRWSYNEQFF. The V gene is TRBV29-1, the J gene TRBJ2-1; D remains unclear. The V gene lost 8 bases and the J gene lost 1 base, with 9 bases spanning the gap. Germline CDR1 and CDR2: SQVTM and ANQGSEA. CDR3 length: 12 residues.

This clone was detected only once. V gene TRBV6-5 combines with J gene TRBJ2-1, with D maybe TRBD2 (7 bases). CDR1 is MNHEY and CDR2 is SVGAGI in the germline V gene. Between the trimmed V and J ends, which lost 2 bases and 10 bases, there was a span of 15 bases. This CDR3 region has 14 residues. The CDR3 reads CASSYGGGRREQFF. CDR3 nucleotide sequence: TGTGCCAGCAGTTACGGGGGCGGGAGAAGGGAGCAGTTCTTC.

In its sample, this clone was seen once. J is TRBJ2-7 and V is TRBV2, with 8 bases aligning to TRBD2. Germline V CDR1 and CDR2: SNHLY, FYNNEI. The CDR3 covers 13 residues. The J segment lost 4 bases and the V segment lost 7 bases, leaving 6 bases of the junction unmatched. The CDR3 region is CASKAGELYEQYF. The CDR3, as DNA: TGTGCCAGCAAAGCGGGAGAACTTTACGAGCAGTACTTC.

The chain employs TRBV7-9 and TRBJ2-5; 13 positions match TRBD2. The CDR3 sequence is 15 residues long. The germline V gene has CDR1 SEHNR and CDR2 FQNEAQ (reference sequence). Trimming at V came to 4 bases and at J to 5 bases, leaving 4 bases not matched to a gene. DNA for the CDR3: TGTGCCAGCAGCTCGGGACTAGCGGGATGGGAGACCCAGTACTTC. It yields the protein CASSSGLAGWETQYF.

This clone was observed a handful of times. The chain couples TRBV30 to TRBJ2-3, with D unresolved. The CDR3 covers 13 residues. CDR1 GTSNPN and CDR2 SVGIG come from the germline V gene (reference sequence). Between the trimmed V and J ends, which lost 2 bases and 5 bases, there was a span of 11 bases. CDR3 in amino acids: CAWSFQPRDTQYF. For the CDR3, the DNA is TGTGCCTGGAGTTTCCAGCCCCGAGATACGCAGTATTTT.

The chain carries TRBV5-4 and TRBJ2-7; 9 bases are a match to TRBD2. Germline V gives CDR1 SGHNT, CDR2 YYREEE (reference sequence). J was trimmed by 4 bases and V by 0 bases; bases with no gene match: 8. This CDR3 has 16 residues. The CDR3 here is CASSLAGASGTYEQYF. CDR3 sequence (DNA): TGTGCCAGCAGCTTGGCCGGGGCTAGCGGGACTTACGAGCAGTACTTC. The whole variable domain, remainder taken from reference TRBV5-4 and TRBJ2-7, is ETGVTQSPTHLIKTRGQQVTLRCSSQSGHNTVSWYQQALGQGPQFIFQYYREEENGRGNFPPRFSGLQFPNYSSELNVNALELDDSALYLCASSLAGASGTYEQYFGPGTRLTVT.

This chain links TRBV5-6 with TRBJ2-5; D may match TRBD1 or TRBD2 (5 bases each). Trimming took 0 bases from V and 1 from J, leaving 7 bases between them. Germline CDR1 reads SGHDT; CDR2 reads YYEEEE. The CDR3 loop spans 14 amino acids. CDR3: CASSLVRGQETQYF. The CDR3 region has the DNA TGTGCCAGCAGCTTGGTGAGGGGCCAAGAGACCCAGTACTTC. The entire variable domain, with the rest obtained from reference TRBV5-6 and TRBJ2-5, is as follows: DAGVTQSPTHLIKTRGQQVTLRCSPKSGHDTVSWYQQALGQGPQFIFQYYEEEERQRGNFPDRFSGHQFPNYSSELNVNALLLGDSALYLCASSLVRGQETQYFGPGTRLLVL.

The chain is built from TRBV2 and TRBJ2-1, with 10 bases matching TRBD1. Germline CDR1 is SNHLY and CDR2 is FYNNEI. This CDR3 is built from 15 residues. The ends lost 8 bases at V and 6 bases at J; junction bases unmatched: 10. The CDR3 sequence is CASLVDRGESNEQFF. CDR3 sequence (DNA): TGTGCCAGCCTCGTGGACAGGGGGGAAAGCAATGAGCAGTTCTTC.

This clone showed up just a few times. The gene calls are TRBV5-1 and TRBJ1-2, with TRBD1 matching 7 bases. Losses at the gene ends were 2 bases for V and 2 bases for J; bases not matched to a gene: 3. Per germline, CDR1 SGHRS and CDR2 YFSETQ. This CDR3 has 14 residues. The CDR3 here is CASSFETGNYGYTF. DNA of the CDR3: TGCGCCAGCAGCTTCGAGACAGGGAACTATGGCTACACCTTC.

This sequence joins TRBV29-1 and TRBJ2-7; TRBD1 might be the D (5 bases). The CDR3 sequence is 13 residues long. The germline V and J ends were trimmed by 7 bases and 5 bases, with 18 bases remaining between them. CDR1 and CDR2 from the germline V gene are SQVTM and ANQGSEA. CDR3 protein: CSGVRPGFHEQYF. The CDR3 coding sequence is TGCAGCGGGGTTAGGCCAGGGTTCCACGAGCAGTACTTC.

The sample holds a few counts of this clone. The rearrangement uses TRBV19 and TRBJ2-5; D gene ambiguous. In germline, CDR1 is LNHDA, CDR2 SQIVND (reference sequence). V gave up 8 bases and J gave up 5 bases, with 12 bases separating them. This CDR3 is built from 12 residues. For the CDR3, the DNA is TGTGCCAGTCGAGCGTCTGGGGAGACCCAGTACTTC. It specifies CASRASGETQYF.

This sequence joins TRBV6-5 and TRBJ2-7; TRBD2 is a possible D gene (6 bases). The length of the CDR3 is 15 residues. Per germline, CDR1 MNHEY and CDR2 SVGAGI. V was pared by 6 bases and J by 2 bases, with 17 bases between. DNA for the CDR3: TGTGCCAGCAGCAAGGGTATCGGGGGTACCTACGAGCAGTACTTC. The encoded protein is CASSKGIGGTYEQYF.

The chain has TRBV2 and TRBJ2-7; D gene uncertain. V was clipped by 3 bases and J by 3 bases, with 12 bases between them. There are 14 residues in the CDR3. Germline CDR1 is SNHLY and CDR2 is FYNNEI. The CDR3 spells CASSDPQPLYEQYF. The CDR3, as DNA: TGTGCCAGCAGTGACCCCCAGCCCCTCTACGAGCAGTACTTC.

The V call is TRBV30, the J call TRBJ2-7, with no clear D. V gave up 4 bases and J gave up 2 bases, with 6 bases separating them. CDR1 is GTSNPN, CDR2 SVGIG, per germline (reference sequence). This CDR3 is built from 11 residues. The CDR3 DNA reads as TGTGCCTGGACCTCGGCCTACGAGCAGTACTTC. Amino acid sequence: CAWTSAYEQYF.